The 5 T cell receptor beta chains reported below all come from one sample, sequenced in a study of T cells in Graves' hyperthyroidism and ophthalmopathy. The CDR3 regions of TCR beta were amplified from RNA transcripts. During a first-round RT-PCR of the TCR CDR3, the HTBI primer set was used. TCRdb fed the multiplex PCR reads into MiXCR, producing one record per CDR3 protein. This sample carries a few hundred thousand distinct CDR3 sequences, around 20% of them seen once, and the ten largest clones take 26%. The sequenced material came from blood. The source is a man aged 18 to 30 with Graves' hyperthyroidism.

This clonotype was observed at least ten times. The chain employs TRBV2 and TRBJ2-7; either TRBD1 or TRBD2 may supply D (5 bases each). The germline V and J ends were trimmed by 7 bases and 1 base, with 11 bases remaining between them. Per the germline V gene, CDR1 is SNHLY and CDR2 is FYNNEI. CDR3 length: 13 residues. The CDR3 DNA follows: TGTGCCAGCAACGGGGACCTATCCTACGAGCAGTACTTC. Protein product: CASNGDLSYEQYF.

This clonotype was counted between two and nine times. V is TRBV5-6 and J is TRBJ1-1, with unresolved D. The V end was cut by 4 bases, the J end by 7 bases, with 14 bases between. The CDR3 has 13 amino acids. Germline V gene sequence: CDR1 SGHDT, CDR2 YYEEEE. CDR3 sequence: CASSARRPGEAFF. The DNA for the CDR3 is TGTGCCAGCAGCGCCCGAAGACCGGGTGAAGCTTTCTTT. The variable domain in full, with the rest retrieved from reference TRBV5-6 and TRBJ1-1, is DAGVTQSPTHLIKTRGQQVTLRCSPKSGHDTVSWYQQALGQGPQFIFQYYEEEERQRGNFPDRFSGHQFPNYSSELNVNALLLGDSALYLCASSARRPGEAFFGQGTRLTVV.

This clonotype was seen at least ten times. The V and J genes are TRBV12-3 or TRBV12-4 and TRBJ1-5, with TRBD1 as a possible D gene (6 bases). Trimming stripped 5 bases from V and 0 bases from J, with 14 bases between. The CDR3 totals 16 residues. CDR3 DNA sequence: TGTGCCAGCAGTCCCGTCCCAGGGGATAGCAATCAGCCCCAGCATTTT. This codes for CASSPVPGDSNQPQHF.

At least ten counts were recorded for this clonotype. The J gene is TRBJ2-2, the V gene TRBV19; TRBD1 matches at 7 bases. Germline V gene lookup returns CDR1 LNHDA and CDR2 SQIVND (reference sequence). V was clipped by 6 bases and J by 2 bases; unmatched bases: 3. CDR3 length equals 14 residues. Written as DNA, the CDR3 is TGTGCCAGTAGGGGGACAGTCAACACCGGGGAGCTGTTTTTT. This codes for CASRGTVNTGELFF.

The chain is built from TRBV4-1 and TRBJ1-5, with a weak D call TRBD1 (5 bases). Looked up from germline, CDR1 is MGHRA and CDR2 is YSYEKL. CDR3 length: 13 residues. V lost 8 bases to trimming and J lost 5 bases, with 13 bases between them. The CDR3 here is CASAQGMDQPQHF. The CDR3 DNA follows: TGCGCCAGCGCGCAGGGAATGGATCAGCCCCAGCATTTT.